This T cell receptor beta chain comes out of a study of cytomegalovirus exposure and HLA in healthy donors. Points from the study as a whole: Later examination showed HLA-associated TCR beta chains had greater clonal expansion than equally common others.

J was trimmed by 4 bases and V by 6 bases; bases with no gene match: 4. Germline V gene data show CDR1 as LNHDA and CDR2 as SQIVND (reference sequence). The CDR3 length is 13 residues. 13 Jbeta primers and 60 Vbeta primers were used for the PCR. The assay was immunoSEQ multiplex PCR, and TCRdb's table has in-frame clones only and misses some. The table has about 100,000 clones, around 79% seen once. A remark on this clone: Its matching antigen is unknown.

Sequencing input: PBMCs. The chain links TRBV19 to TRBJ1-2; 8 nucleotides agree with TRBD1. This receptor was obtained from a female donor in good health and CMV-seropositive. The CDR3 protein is CASSPDRVYGYTF. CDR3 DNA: TGTGCCAGTAGCCCGGACAGGGTCTATGGCTACACCTTC.